This entry lists 5 T cell receptor beta chains sequenced from one sample in a study of T cell repertoires in cytomegalovirus infection. Each CDR3 protein gets one entry after TCRdb re-called the reads with MiXCR. The table records 150,000 to 200,000 distinct CDR3 sequences, about 20% of them present only once. The sequencing sample was made of PBMCs. Receptors originate from a human donor in good health (CMV status not recorded). Some clones in this sample may be carry-over from other donors' samples.

This clonotype was found many times. The CDR3 DNA sequence: TGTGCCAGCAGCATAGCCAAGGGGGTTGTGGAGGAGCAGTACTTC. It specifies CASSIAKGVVEEQYF. The V gene is TRBV11-2, the J gene TRBJ2-7; TRBD1 might be the D (6 bases). CDR3 size: 15 residues. The germline V gene encodes CDR1 SGHAT and CDR2 FQNNGV. Trimming took off 5 bases at V and 7 bases at J, with 21 bases between the two ends.

This clonotype has only a few counts. CDR3 in amino acids: CAIRGTGLNTGELFF. The CDR3 region has the DNA TGTGCCATCAGGGGAACAGGGTTGAACACCGGGGAGCTGTTTTTT. This rearrangement joins TRBV10-3 to TRBJ2-2; D is perhaps TRBD1 (6 bases). CDR3 length equals 15 residues. Germline CDR1 reads ENHRY; CDR2 reads SYGVKD. V gave up 6 bases and J gave up 1 base, with 12 bases separating them.

The V and J genes are TRBV5-6 and TRBJ2-5; D might be TRBD2 (7 bases). CDR1 SGHDT and CDR2 YYEEEE come from the germline V gene. The germline V and J ends were trimmed by 4 bases and 7 bases, with 20 bases remaining between them. CDR3 length equals 15 residues. Here the CDR3 DNA reads TGTGCCAGCAGCCCGGGGGGACAAATCAAGAGGACCCAGTACTTC. It specifies CASSPGGQIKRTQYF. Full variable domain (remainder filled in from reference TRBV5-6 and TRBJ2-5): DAGVTQSPTHLIKTRGQQVTLRCSPKSGHDTVSWYQQALGQGPQFIFQYYEEEERQRGNFPDRFSGHQFPNYSSELNVNALLLGDSALYLCASSPGGQIKRTQYFGPGTRLLVL.

This clonotype was seen a few times. The chain is built from TRBV11-3 and TRBJ2-5; D might be TRBD1 (6 bases). The germline gives CDR1 SGHNT, CDR2 YENEEA. The CDR3 consists of 15 residues. Trimming removed 5 bases at V and 2 bases at J, with 15 bases between. The CDR3, as DNA: TGTGCCAGCAGCACCTACCGGACAGAGCAAGAGACCCAGTACTTC. This sequence encodes CASSTYRTEQETQYF.

A few counts support this clonotype. The chain is built from TRBV7-6 and TRBJ1-1; D may be TRBD1 (5 bases). The ends were cut back, 8 bases at V and 2 bases at J, with 15 bases in the middle. CDR3 length: 14 residues. From germline, CDR1 is SGHVS and CDR2 FNYEAQ. CDR3 sequence (DNA): TGTGCCAGCTTGCGGGGCAGGGTCAACACTGAAGCTTTCTTT. Translating gives CASLRGRVNTEAFF.